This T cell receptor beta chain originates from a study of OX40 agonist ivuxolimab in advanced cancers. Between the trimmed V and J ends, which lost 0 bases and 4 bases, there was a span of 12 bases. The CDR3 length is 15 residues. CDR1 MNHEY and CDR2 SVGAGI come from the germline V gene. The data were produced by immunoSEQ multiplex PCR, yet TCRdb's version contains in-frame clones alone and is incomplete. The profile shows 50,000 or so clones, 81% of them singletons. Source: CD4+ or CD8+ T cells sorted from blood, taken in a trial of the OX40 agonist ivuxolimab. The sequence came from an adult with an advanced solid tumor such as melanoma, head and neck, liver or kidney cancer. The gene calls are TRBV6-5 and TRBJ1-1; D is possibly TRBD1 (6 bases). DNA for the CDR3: TGTGCCAGCAGTTACTCGGAAGGGGGTAGCACTGAAGCTTTCTTT. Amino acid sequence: CASSYSEGGSTEAFF.